The T cell receptor beta chain described here comes from a study of T cell responses to AZD1222 COVID-19 vaccine. Study outcomes and limitations: A reported finding is that nearly half of spike-specific TCRs target unmutated variant regions. Elevations in Spike-specific TCR breadth and depth followed administration of two AZD1222 doses. Regions 160-218 and 743-854 dominated among vaccine-associated CD4 TCRs spanning spike. Only five to seven individuals given AZD1222 were seropositive at baseline.

Libraries were prepared by immunoSEQ multiplex PCR; TCRdb keeps only in-frame clonotypes and omits some of them. Among about 120,000 clones, approximately 85% were seen once, and the ten largest hold roughly 4%. The CDR3 sequence is 13 residues long. Germline assignment: CDR1 SGDLS and CDR2 YYNGEE. Between the trimmed V and J ends, which lost 4 bases and 3 bases, there was a span of 11 bases. With regard to this clone: The antigen remains undetermined.

This rearrangement joins TRBV9 to TRBJ2-7; no reliable D call. The receptor comes from an adult in good health. Sequencing was performed on peripheral blood, taken on day 0 of MenACWY control vaccination. CDR3 residues: CASSRQLDYEQYF. CDR3 DNA sequence: TGTGCCAGCAGCAGGCAGCTAGACTACGAGCAGTACTTC. Combining the CDR3 with reference TRBV9 and TRBJ2-7 gives the whole variable domain DSGVTQTPKHLITATGQRVTLRCSPRSGDLSVYWYQQSLDQGLQFLIQYYNGEERAKGNILERFSAQQFPDLHSELNLSSLELGDSALYFCASSRQLDYEQYFGPGTRLTVT.